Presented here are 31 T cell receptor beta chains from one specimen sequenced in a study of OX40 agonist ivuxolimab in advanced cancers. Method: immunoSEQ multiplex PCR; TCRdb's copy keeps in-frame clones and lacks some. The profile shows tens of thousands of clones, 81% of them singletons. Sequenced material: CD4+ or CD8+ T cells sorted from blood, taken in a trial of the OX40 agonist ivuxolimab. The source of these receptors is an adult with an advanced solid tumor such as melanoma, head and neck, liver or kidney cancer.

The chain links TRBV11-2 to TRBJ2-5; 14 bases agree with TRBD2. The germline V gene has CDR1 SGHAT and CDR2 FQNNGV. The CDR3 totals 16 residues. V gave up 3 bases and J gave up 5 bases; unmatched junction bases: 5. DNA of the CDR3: TGTGCCAGCAGCTTGACTAGCGGGGGGGCGCAGGAGACCCAGTACTTC. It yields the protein CASSLTSGGAQETQYF.

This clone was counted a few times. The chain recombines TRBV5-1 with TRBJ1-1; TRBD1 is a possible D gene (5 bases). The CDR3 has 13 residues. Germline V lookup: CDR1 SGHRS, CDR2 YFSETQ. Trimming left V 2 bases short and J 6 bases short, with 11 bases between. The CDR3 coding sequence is TGCGCCAGCAGCTTTAATCAGGGAGCTGAAGCTTTCTTT. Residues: CASSFNQGAEAFF.

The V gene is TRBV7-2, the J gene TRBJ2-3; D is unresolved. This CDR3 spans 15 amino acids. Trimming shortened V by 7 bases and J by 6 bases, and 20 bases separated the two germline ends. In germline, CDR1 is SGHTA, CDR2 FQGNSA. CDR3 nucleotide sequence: TGTGCCAGCACTATCCCCTCCGGGCAGCTGGATACGCAGTATTTT. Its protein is CASTIPSGQLDTQYF.

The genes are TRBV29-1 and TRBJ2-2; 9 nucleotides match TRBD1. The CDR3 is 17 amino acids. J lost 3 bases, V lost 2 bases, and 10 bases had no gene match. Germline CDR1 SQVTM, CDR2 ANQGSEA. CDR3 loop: CSVEYSGTGKYTGELFF. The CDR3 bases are TGCAGCGTTGAATATTCCGGGACAGGGAAGTACACCGGGGAGCTGTTTTTT.

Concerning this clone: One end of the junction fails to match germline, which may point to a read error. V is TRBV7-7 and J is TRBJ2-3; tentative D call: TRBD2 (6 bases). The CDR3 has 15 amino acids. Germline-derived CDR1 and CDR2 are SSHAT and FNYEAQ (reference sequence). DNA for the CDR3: TGTGCTAGCAGCTTTAGGACTACTAGCACAGATACGCAGTATTTT. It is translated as CASSFRTTSTDTQYF.

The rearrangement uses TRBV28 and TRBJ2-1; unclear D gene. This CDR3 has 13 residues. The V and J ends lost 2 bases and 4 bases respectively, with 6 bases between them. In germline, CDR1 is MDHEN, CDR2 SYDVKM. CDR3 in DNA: TGTGCCAGCAGTTTAACCAGTTACAATGAGCAGTTCTTC. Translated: CASSLTSYNEQFF.

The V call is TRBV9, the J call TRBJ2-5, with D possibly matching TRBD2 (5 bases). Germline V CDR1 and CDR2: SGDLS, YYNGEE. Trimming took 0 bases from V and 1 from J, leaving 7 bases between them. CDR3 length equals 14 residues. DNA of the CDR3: TGTGCCAGCAGCGTAGGCAGCGGCCAAGAGACCCAGTACTTC. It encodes CASSVGSGQETQYF.

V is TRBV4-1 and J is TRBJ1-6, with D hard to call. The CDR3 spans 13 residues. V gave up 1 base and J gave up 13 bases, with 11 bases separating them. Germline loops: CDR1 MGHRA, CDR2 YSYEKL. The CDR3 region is CASSQVSGNPLHF. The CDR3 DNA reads TGCGCCAGCAGCCAAGTCTCGGGTAACCCCCTCCACTTT.

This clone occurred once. The CDR3 loop reads CASSAERGATGETQYF. CDR3 nucleotide sequence: TGTGCCAGCAGCGCCGAGCGGGGGGCGACAGGAGAGACCCAGTACTTC. The rearrangement uses TRBV9 and TRBJ2-5; TRBD2 aligns across 9 bases. J gave up 4 bases and V 3 bases, and 10 bases lay outside the gene matches. CDR1 and CDR2 (germline): SGDLS, YYNGEE. The length of the CDR3 is 16 residues.

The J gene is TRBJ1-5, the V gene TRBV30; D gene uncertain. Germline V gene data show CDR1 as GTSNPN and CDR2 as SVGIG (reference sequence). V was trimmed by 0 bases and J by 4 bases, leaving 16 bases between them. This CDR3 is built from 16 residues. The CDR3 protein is CAWSVFSAHSNQPQHF. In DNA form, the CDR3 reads TGTGCCTGGAGTGTATTTTCGGCACACTCTAATCAGCCCCAGCATTTT.

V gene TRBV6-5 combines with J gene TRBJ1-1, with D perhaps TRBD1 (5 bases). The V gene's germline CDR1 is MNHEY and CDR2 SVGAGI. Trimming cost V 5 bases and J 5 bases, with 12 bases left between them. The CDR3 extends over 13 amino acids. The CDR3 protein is CASSGQLVTEAFF. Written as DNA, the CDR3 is TGTGCCAGCAGTGGACAACTAGTAACTGAAGCTTTCTTT.

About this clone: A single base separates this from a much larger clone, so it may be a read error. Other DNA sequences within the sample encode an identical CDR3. The CDR3 region is CASSLAGTGQETQYF. The CDR3 coding sequence is TGTGCCAGCAGCTTAGCGGGGACAGGCCAAGAGACCCAGTACTTC. This chain joins TRBV7-3 and TRBJ2-5; the match to TRBD1 covers 8 bases. Germline CDR1 is SGHTA and CDR2 is FQGTGA. Trimming at V came to 2 bases and at J to 1 base, leaving 3 bases not matched to a gene. This CDR3 has 15 amino acids.

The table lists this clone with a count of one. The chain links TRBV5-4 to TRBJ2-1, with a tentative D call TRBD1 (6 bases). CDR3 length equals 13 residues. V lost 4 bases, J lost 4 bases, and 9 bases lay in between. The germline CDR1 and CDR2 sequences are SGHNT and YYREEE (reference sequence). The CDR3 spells CASSRTVYNEQFF. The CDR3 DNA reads TGTGCCAGCAGCCGGACAGTATACAATGAGCAGTTCTTC.

The CDR3 reads CASSSGTGTEKLFF. Written as DNA, the CDR3 is TGTGCCAGCAGTTCCGGGACAGGGACTGAAAAACTGTTTTTT. The chain has TRBV5-6 and TRBJ1-4, with 9 bases fitting TRBD1. The germline V gene has CDR1 SGHDT and CDR2 YYEEEE. The CDR3 spans 14 residues. V lost 5 bases, J lost 7 bases, and 6 bases stayed unmatched. Full variable domain (remainder filled in from reference TRBV5-6 and TRBJ1-4): DAGVTQSPTHLIKTRGQQVTLRCSPKSGHDTVSWYQQALGQGPQFIFQYYEEEERQRGNFPDRFSGHQFPNYSSELNVNALLLGDSALYLCASSSGTGTEKLFFGSGTQLSVL.

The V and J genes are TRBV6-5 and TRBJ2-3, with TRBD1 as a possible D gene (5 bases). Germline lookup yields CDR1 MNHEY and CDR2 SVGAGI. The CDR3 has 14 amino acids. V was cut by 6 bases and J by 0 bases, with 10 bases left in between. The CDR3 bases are TGTGCCAGCAGAACAGGTATTAGCACAGATACGCAGTATTTT. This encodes CASRTGISTDTQYF.

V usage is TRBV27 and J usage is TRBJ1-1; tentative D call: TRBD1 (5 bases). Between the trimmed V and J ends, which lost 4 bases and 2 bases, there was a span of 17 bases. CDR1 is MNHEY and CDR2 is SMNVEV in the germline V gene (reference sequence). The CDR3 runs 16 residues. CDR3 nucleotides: TGTGCCAGCAGTTACTACAGGTTTGGGGCAAACACTGAAGCTTTCTTT. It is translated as CASSYYRFGANTEAFF.

This CDR3 reads CASSPGTGKNIQYF. The DNA for the CDR3 is TGTGCCAGCAGCCCGGGGACAGGGAAAAACATTCAGTACTTC. The chain has TRBV7-3 and TRBJ2-4, with TRBD1 matching over 9 bases. Per germline, CDR1 SGHTA and CDR2 FQGTGA. V lost 5 bases, J lost 4 bases, and 3 bases stayed unmatched. The CDR3 covers 14 residues.

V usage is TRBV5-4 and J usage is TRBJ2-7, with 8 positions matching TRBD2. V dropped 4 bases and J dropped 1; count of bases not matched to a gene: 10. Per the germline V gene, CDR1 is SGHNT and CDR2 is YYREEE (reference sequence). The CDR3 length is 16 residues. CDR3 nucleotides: TGTGCCAGCAGCCCCAACCCCGGCGGGAGGTCCTACGAGCAGTACTTC. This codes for CASSPNPGGRSYEQYF.

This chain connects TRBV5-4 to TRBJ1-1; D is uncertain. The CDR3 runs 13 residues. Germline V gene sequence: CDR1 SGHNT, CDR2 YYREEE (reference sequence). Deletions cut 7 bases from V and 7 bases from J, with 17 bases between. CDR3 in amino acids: CASANLGEIEAFF. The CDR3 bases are TGTGCCAGCGCAAACCTGGGAGAGATTGAAGCTTTCTTT.

CDR3 sequence reads: CASSEIAGVSTDTQYF. CDR3 bases: TGTGCCAGCAGTGAAATAGCGGGGGTTAGCACAGATACGCAGTATTTT. The chain joins TRBV6-1 to TRBJ2-3; 9 positions match TRBD2. The CDR3 is 16 residues long. The V gene end was trimmed by 2 bases and the J gene end by 0 bases; junction bases not matched to a gene: 3. Germline CDR1 is MNHNS and CDR2 is SASEGT.

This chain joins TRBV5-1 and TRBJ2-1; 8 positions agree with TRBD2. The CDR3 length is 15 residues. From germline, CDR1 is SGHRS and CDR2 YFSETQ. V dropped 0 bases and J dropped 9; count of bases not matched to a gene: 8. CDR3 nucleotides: TGCGCCAGCAGCTTGGGTTACCCCCGGGGGGGTGAGCAGTTCTTC. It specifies CASSLGYPRGGEQFF.

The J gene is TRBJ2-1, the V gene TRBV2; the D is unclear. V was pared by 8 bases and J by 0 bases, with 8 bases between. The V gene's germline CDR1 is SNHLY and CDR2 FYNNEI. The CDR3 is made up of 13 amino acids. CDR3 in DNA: TGTGCCAGCGGCGAGAGCTCCTACAATGAGCAGTTCTTC. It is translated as CASGESSYNEQFF.

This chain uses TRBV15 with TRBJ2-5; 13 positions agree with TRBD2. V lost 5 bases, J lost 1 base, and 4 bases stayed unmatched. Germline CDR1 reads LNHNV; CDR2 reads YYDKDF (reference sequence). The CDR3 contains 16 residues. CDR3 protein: CATSLTSGGIQETQYF. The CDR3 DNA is TGTGCCACCAGCCTGACTAGCGGGGGGATCCAAGAGACCCAGTACTTC.

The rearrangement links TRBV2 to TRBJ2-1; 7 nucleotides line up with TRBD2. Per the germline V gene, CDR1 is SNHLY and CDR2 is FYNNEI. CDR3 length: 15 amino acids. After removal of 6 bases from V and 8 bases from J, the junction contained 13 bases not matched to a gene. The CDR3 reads CASSRLAEDVDEQFF. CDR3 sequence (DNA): TGTGCCAGCAGCCGACTAGCCGAAGACGTCGATGAGCAGTTCTTC. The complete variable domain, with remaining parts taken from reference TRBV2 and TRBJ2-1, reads EPEVTQTPSHQVTQMGQEVILRCVPISNHLYFYWYRQILGQKVEFLVSFYNNEISEKSEIFDDQFSVERPDGSNFTLKIRSTKLEDSAMYFCASSRLAEDVDEQFFGPGTRLTVL.

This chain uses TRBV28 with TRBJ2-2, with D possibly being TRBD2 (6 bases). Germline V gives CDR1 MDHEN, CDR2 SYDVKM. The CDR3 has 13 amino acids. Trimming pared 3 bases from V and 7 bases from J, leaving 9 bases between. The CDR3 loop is CASSFNSGGELFF. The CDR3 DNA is TGTGCCAGCAGTTTTAATAGCGGCGGGGAGCTGTTTTTT.

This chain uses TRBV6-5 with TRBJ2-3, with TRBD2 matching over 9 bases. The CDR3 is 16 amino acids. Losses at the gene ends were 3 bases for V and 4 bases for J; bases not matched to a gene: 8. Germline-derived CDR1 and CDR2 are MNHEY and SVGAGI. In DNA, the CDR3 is TGTGCCAGCAGTTATACGGCGGGGGGGCCCGCAGATACGCAGTATTTT. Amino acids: CASSYTAGGPADTQYF.

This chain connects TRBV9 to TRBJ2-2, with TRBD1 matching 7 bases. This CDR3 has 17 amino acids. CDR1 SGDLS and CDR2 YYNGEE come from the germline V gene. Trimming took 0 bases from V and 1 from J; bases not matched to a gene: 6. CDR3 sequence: CASSVAKRTGNTGELFF. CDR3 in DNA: TGTGCCAGCAGCGTAGCTAAGAGGACAGGGAACACCGGGGAGCTGTTTTTT.

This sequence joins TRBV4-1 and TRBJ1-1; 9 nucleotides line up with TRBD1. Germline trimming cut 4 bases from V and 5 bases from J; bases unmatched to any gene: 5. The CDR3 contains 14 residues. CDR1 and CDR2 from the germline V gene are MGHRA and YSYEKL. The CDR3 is CASSPGTGKTEAFF. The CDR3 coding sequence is TGCGCCAGCAGCCCCGGGACAGGGAAAACTGAAGCTTTCTTT.

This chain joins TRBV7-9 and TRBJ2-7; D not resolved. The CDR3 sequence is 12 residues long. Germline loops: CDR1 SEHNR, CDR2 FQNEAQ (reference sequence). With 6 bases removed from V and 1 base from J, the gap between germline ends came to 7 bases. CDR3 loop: CASSDSSYEQYF. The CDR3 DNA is TGTGCCAGCAGTGACTCTTCCTACGAGCAGTACTTC. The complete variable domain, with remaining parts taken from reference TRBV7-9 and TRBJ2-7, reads DTGVSQNPRHKITKRGQNVTFRCDPISEHNRLYWYRQTLGQGPEFLTYFQNEAQLEKSRLLSDRFSAERPKGSFSTLEIQRTEQGDSAMYLCASSDSSYEQYFGPGTRLTVT.

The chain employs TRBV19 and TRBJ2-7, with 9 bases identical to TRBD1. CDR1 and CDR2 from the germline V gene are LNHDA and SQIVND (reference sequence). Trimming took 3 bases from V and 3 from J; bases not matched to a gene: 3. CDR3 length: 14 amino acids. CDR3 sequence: CASSIGTGNYEQYF. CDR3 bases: TGTGCCAGTAGTATTGGGACAGGGAACTACGAGCAGTACTTC.

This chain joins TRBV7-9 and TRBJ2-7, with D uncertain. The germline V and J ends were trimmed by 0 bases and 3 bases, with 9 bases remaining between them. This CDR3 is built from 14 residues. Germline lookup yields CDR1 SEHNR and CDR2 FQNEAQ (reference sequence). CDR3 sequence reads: CASSLASGNYEQYF. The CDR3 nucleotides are TGTGCCAGCAGCTTAGCGTCAGGCAACTACGAGCAGTACTTC.